The 2 T cell receptor beta chains below were found in one sample sequenced in a study of cytomegalovirus exposure and HLA in healthy donors. Sequencing was performed with immunoSEQ multiplex PCR; in TCRdb, only in-frame clones are kept and a portion is missing. Of 250,000 to 400,000 clones in the sample, around 90% were seen once. Source material: PBMCs. Receptor source: a man younger than 40 in good health and CMV-seronegative.

Here the CDR3 DNA reads TGCGCCAGCAGCTTGGGAACAGGGGGTCAGCCCCAGCATTTT. It encodes CASSLGTGGQPQHF. V usage is TRBV5-1 and J usage is TRBJ1-5; the match to TRBD1 covers 8 bases. Germline assignment: CDR1 SGHRS and CDR2 YFSETQ. This CDR3 is 14 amino acids long. Trimming at V came to 0 bases and at J to 6 bases, leaving 2 bases not matched to a gene.

The chain links TRBV7-9 to TRBJ1-1; 10 bases align to TRBD1. This CDR3 region has 14 residues. The germline CDR1 and CDR2 sequences are SEHNR and FQNEAQ (reference sequence). With V trimmed by 4 bases and J by 11 bases, 10 bases remained unmatched. This CDR3 is CASSSGDRGRIAFF. CDR3 nucleotide sequence: TGTGCCAGCAGCTCCGGCGACAGGGGGCGTATCGCTTTCTTT.